Listed here are 21 T cell receptor beta chains from one sample, sequenced in a study of TIL therapy for anti-PD-1-resistant metastatic lung cancer (dated by TCRdb to about 2021). Using bias-controlled multiplex PCR with the immunoSEQ v3 hsTCRB kit, the TCR beta CDR3 regions were amplified from genomic DNA. TCRdb took over this immuneACCESS table, retaining in-frame rearrangements with V and J assigned. Such tables are incomplete; in checked studies, under half of the missing clones stem from an unresolved V gene, and the remainder is unexplained. In this sample the table shows roughly 54,000 clones, around 86% of which occur a single time. Jointly, the top ten make up approximately 2.4% of the sample. The time point label here, explained by the study, means: pre-treatment sample, taken before nivolumab and TIL therapy. This material consisted of blood, taken at baseline. The receptor source for this set is a person aged 25-79 years with non-small cell lung cancer.

The gene calls are TRBV10-3 and TRBJ1-5; D might be TRBD1 (6 bases). Germline CDR1 reads ENHRY; CDR2 reads SYGVKD. This CDR3 region has 12 residues. Trimming took 4 bases from V and 9 from J, leaving 10 bases between them. The CDR3 bases are TGTGCCATCAGTGTGGGACAAGGGCCCCAGCATTTT. As protein: CAISVGQGPQHF.

The chain is built from TRBV30 and TRBJ2-3; D possibly corresponds to TRBD2 (7 bases). This CDR3 is built from 11 residues. Germline V gene sequence: CDR1 GTSNPN, CDR2 SVGIG (reference sequence). V lost 2 bases and J 10 bases, leaving 10 bases between the germline ends. The CDR3 sequence: CAWSSGGPQYF. CDR3 bases: TGTGCCTGGAGTTCGGGGGGCCCGCAGTATTTT.

The chain employs TRBV10-2 and TRBJ1-5; no clear D gene. V dropped 0 bases and J dropped 6 bases, with 9 bases sitting between them. The CDR3 totals 14 residues. Per germline, CDR1 WSHSY and CDR2 SAAADI. The CDR3 loop reads CASSESLGSQPQHF. CDR3 nucleotides: TGCGCCAGCAGTGAGTCGTTGGGGAGTCAGCCCCAGCATTTT.

Only one count was recorded for this clone. The genes are TRBV10-3 and TRBJ1-6, with TRBD1 matching over 7 bases. Germline CDR1 ENHRY, CDR2 SYGVKD. The CDR3 spans 17 residues. The junction had 13 bases not matched to a gene; V was cut back by 3 bases and J by 8 bases. The CDR3 region has the DNA TGTGCCATCAGTGACCGGACAGGACGGGGAGGAGATTCACCCCTCCACTTT. Its protein is CAISDRTGRGGDSPLHF.

The chain carries TRBV12-3 or TRBV12-4 and TRBJ2-2; D possibly uses TRBD1 or TRBD2 (5 bases each). This CDR3 region has 13 residues. The V end lost 3 bases, the J end lost 6 bases, and 8 bases lay between the germline ends. The CDR3: CASSFGGPGELFF. The DNA of the CDR3 is TGTGCCAGCAGTTTTGGGGGTCCCGGGGAGCTGTTTTTT.

This clone appeared a few times. The rearrangement links TRBV19 to TRBJ1-1, with D unresolved. The length of the CDR3 is 12 residues. Germline CDR1 reads LNHDA; CDR2 reads SQIVND (reference sequence). The CDR3 loop is CAKVRTDCEAFF. In DNA, the CDR3 is TGTGCTAAAGTACGGACCGATTGTGAAGCTTTCTTT.

The chain couples TRBV19 to TRBJ2-3; TRBD2 aligns across 14 bases. The CDR3 loop spans 17 amino acids. Germline CDR1 reads LNHDA; CDR2 reads SQIVND (reference sequence). J gave up 2 bases and V 8 bases, and 9 bases lay outside the gene matches. The CDR3 DNA follows: TGTGCCAGTGGAATCGGGACTAGCGGGGGTTTCACAGATACGCAGTATTTT. This translates into CASGIGTSGGFTDTQYF.

This chain joins TRBV7-9 and TRBJ2-3; D is unresolved. Trimming pared 1 base from V and 2 bases from J, leaving 10 bases between. CDR3 size: 15 residues. Germline CDR1 SEHNR, CDR2 FQNEAQ (reference sequence). The chain's CDR3 is CASSLVGSATDTQYF. CDR3 nucleotides: TGTGCCAGCAGCTTAGTAGGCTCGGCCACAGATACGCAGTATTTT.

The chain uses TRBV5-1 and TRBJ1-1, with 8 bases matching TRBD1. The V gene's germline CDR1 is SGHRS and CDR2 YFSETQ. The CDR3 has 15 amino acids. Trimming took 0 bases from V and 5 from J; bases not matched to a gene: 6. CDR3 in DNA: TGCGCCAGCAGCTTGGGACAGGGGCAGGGGACTGAAGCTTTCTTT. It specifies CASSLGQGQGTEAFF. Full variable domain (missing parts from reference TRBV5-1 and TRBJ1-1): KAGVTQTPRYLIKTRGQQVTLSCSPISGHRSVSWYQQTPGQGLQFLFEYFSETQRNKGNFPGRFSGRQFSNSRSEMNVSTLELGDSALYLCASSLGQGQGTEAFFGQGTRLTVV.

The chain uses TRBV14 and TRBJ2-7; no definite D call. The CDR3 is made up of 14 amino acids. Trimming took off 4 bases at V and 1 base at J, with 11 bases between the two ends. CDR1 and CDR2 (germline): SGHDN, FVKESK. The CDR3 bases are TGTGCCAGCAGCCGAGAGACGGCTTCCTACGAGCAGTACTTC. This encodes CASSRETASYEQYF.

The V call is TRBV6-5, the J call TRBJ2-5, with 7 bases that match TRBD2. Germline trimming cut 5 bases from V and 4 bases from J; bases unmatched to any gene: 7. This CDR3 has 14 amino acids. From germline, CDR1 is MNHEY and CDR2 SVGAGI. The CDR3 here is CASSPLSGVETQYF. CDR3 nucleotide sequence: TGTGCCAGCAGTCCCCTCAGCGGGGTAGAGACCCAGTACTTC.

The chain links TRBV10-3 to TRBJ2-1, with D hard to call. The CDR3 is 14 residues long. V dropped 4 bases and J dropped 5 bases, with 12 bases sitting between them. Germline V gene data show CDR1 as ENHRY and CDR2 as SYGVKD. This CDR3 reads CAISVLRDNNEQFF. CDR3 nucleotide sequence: TGTGCCATCAGTGTCCTCCGCGATAACAATGAGCAGTTCTTC.

The CDR3: CASKTVVRQGLNQPQHF. As DNA, the CDR3 is TGTGCCAGTAAGACGGTCGTCCGACAGGGCCTTAATCAGCCCCAGCATTTT. The V gene is TRBV19, the J gene TRBJ1-5; TRBD1 matches 7 bases. CDR1 and CDR2 (germline): LNHDA, SQIVND (reference sequence). This CDR3 is built from 17 residues. The trim removed 7 bases at V and 4 bases at J, leaving 16 bases unmatched.

CDR3 DNA: TGTGCCAGCAGTTTGTCCCGGGACAGTATAGATGGCTACACCTTC. It is translated as CASSLSRDSIDGYTF. The rearrangement uses TRBV27 and TRBJ1-2; TRBD1 aligns across 7 bases. From germline, CDR1 is MNHEY and CDR2 SMNVEV (reference sequence). V trimming: 3 bases; J trimming: 6 bases; junction bases outside the gene matches: 10. This CDR3 is built from 15 residues.

This clone was seen just once. CDR3 nucleotides: TGCGCCAGCAGCTTGTGGGGTGGAGATGGCTACACCTTC. Protein product: CASSLWGGDGYTF. The chain couples TRBV5-1 to TRBJ1-2, with D unresolved. The CDR3 length is 13 residues. V was pared by 1 base and J by 6 bases, with 10 bases between. Germline lookup yields CDR1 SGHRS and CDR2 YFSETQ.

The rearrangement links TRBV6-5 to TRBJ1-5; D possibly corresponds to TRBD1 (5 bases). V lost 0 bases and J lost 7, with 13 bases in between. Germline CDR1 is MNHEY and CDR2 is SVGAGI. This CDR3 has 15 residues. Written as DNA, the CDR3 is TGTGCCAGCAGTTACTCGAGGGGAATGGGGCAGCCCCAGCATTTT. Amino acid sequence: CASSYSRGMGQPQHF.

J is TRBJ2-1 and V is TRBV10-1; possible D gene TRBD2, 6 bases. This CDR3 is built from 13 residues. The germline V and J ends were trimmed by 4 bases and 9 bases, with 13 bases remaining between them. The germline V gene encodes CDR1 WNHNN and CDR2 SYGVQD (reference sequence). Here the CDR3 reads CASSGPLRGEQFF. For the CDR3, the DNA is TGCGCCAGCAGTGGCCCATTGCGGGGTGAGCAGTTCTTC.

This CDR3 reads CASSPHSGSGEDTQYF. CDR3 bases: TGCGCCAGCAGCCCACATAGCGGGAGCGGTGAAGATACGCAGTATTTT. The chain couples TRBV5-1 to TRBJ2-3, with 9 bases fitting TRBD2. V gave up 4 bases and J gave up 5 bases; unmatched junction bases: 11. The V gene's germline CDR1 is SGHRS and CDR2 YFSETQ. CDR3 length equals 16 residues. Filled out from reference TRBV5-1 and TRBJ2-3, the complete variable domain reads KAGVTQTPRYLIKTRGQQVTLSCSPISGHRSVSWYQQTPGQGLQFLFEYFSETQRNKGNFPGRFSGRQFSNSRSEMNVSTLELGDSALYLCASSPHSGSGEDTQYFGPGTRLTVL.

The chain recombines TRBV27 with TRBJ2-1; the D is unclear. Germline V gene lookup returns CDR1 MNHEY and CDR2 SMNVEV (reference sequence). Trimming stripped 5 bases from V and 0 bases from J, with 20 bases between. The CDR3 is 18 residues long. The CDR3 DNA follows: TGTGCCAGCAGTCCTCACCTTGAACTTCTGAGCTCCTACAATGAGCAGTTCTTC. Protein product: CASSPHLELLSSYNEQFF.

The V and J genes are TRBV5-1 and TRBJ1-2, with D possibly TRBD1 on 5 matching bases. Trimming cost V 0 bases and J 0 bases, with 6 bases left between them. The CDR3 is made up of 14 amino acids. Germline V lookup: CDR1 SGHRS, CDR2 YFSETQ. CDR3 sequence (DNA): TGCGCCAGCAGCTTGGACAGGACTAACTATGGCTACACCTTC. Amino acid sequence: CASSLDRTNYGYTF.

The chain employs TRBV5-5 and TRBJ1-1; D possibly corresponds to TRBD1 (5 bases). Trimming took 3 bases from V and 8 from J, leaving 17 bases between them. Germline loops: CDR1 SGHKS, CDR2 YYEKEE (reference sequence). The CDR3 is made up of 14 amino acids. The CDR3 reads CASSYVGVPVEAFF. The CDR3 nucleotides are TGTGCCAGCAGCTACGTGGGGGTCCCAGTAGAAGCTTTCTTT.